This T cell receptor (beta chain) was captured in a study of shared clonotypes between healthy human individuals. This CDR3 has 16 residues. V trimming: 0 bases; J trimming: 2 bases; junction bases outside the gene matches: 4. Per germline, CDR1 SGHRS and CDR2 YFSETQ. Turning to this clone: Its antigen is as yet unknown.

Libraries were prepared by immunoSEQ multiplex PCR; TCRdb keeps only in-frame clonotypes and omits some of them. The table includes some 1.4 million clones, approximately 96% detected once. Adult Caucasians living in Nashville, Tennessee made up all of the donors. General study results and limits: Large sequencing depth failed to make sorted-subset sequencing complete, rarefaction showed.

The receptor was isolated from a man aged 25 to 45 in good health. Sequenced material: naive CD4+ T cells sorted from blood. Subset defined: CD45RA+ positively selected. The chain is built from TRBV5-1 and TRBJ2-3; 9 bases align to TRBD2. The CDR3: CASSLGREGLTDTQYF. DNA for the CDR3: TGCGCCAGCAGCTTGGGGCGGGAGGGCCTCACAGATACGCAGTATTTT.